These 30 T cell receptor beta chains originate from one sample sequenced in a study of cytomegalovirus exposure and HLA in healthy donors. The PCR contained 60 Vbeta and 13 Jbeta primers. Some clones are missing from TCRdb's copy, which holds only in-frame ones; the method was immunoSEQ multiplex PCR. The sample consists of 150,000 to 200,000 clones, over 80% of them appearing once. Specimen: PBMCs. These receptors originate from a woman aged 18-29 years in good health and CMV-seronegative.

V gene TRBV5-4 combines with J gene TRBJ2-1; the D is unclear. Looked up from germline, CDR1 is SGHNT and CDR2 is YYREEE (reference sequence). V was shortened by 4 bases and J by 8 bases, with 19 bases between the two germline ends. The CDR3 consists of 15 residues. CDR3 amino acids: CASSPVATRHYEQFF. CDR3 DNA: TGTGCCAGCAGCCCTGTGGCGACTCGTCATTATGAGCAGTTCTTC.

This chain links TRBV7-6 with TRBJ2-1; perhaps TRBD2 as D (7 bases). This CDR3 spans 18 amino acids. Germline CDR1 and CDR2: SGHVS and FNYEAQ. Trimming took 2 bases from V and 2 from J, leaving 19 bases between them. CDR3 DNA: TGTGCCAGCAGCTTATTTGGTGGGGGGGCCATACCCTACAATGAGCAGTTCTTC. Its translation: CASSLFGGGAIPYNEQFF.

The chain carries TRBV2 and TRBJ2-3, with 8 bases that match TRBD1. The CDR3 has 15 residues. CDR1 and CDR2 from the germline V gene are SNHLY and FYNNEI. With 9 bases clipped from V and 4 bases from J, the junction kept 12 bases outside the gene matches. CDR3 DNA sequence: TGTGCCAGTCTACTCAGGGGGCGCAGCTCAGATACGCAGTATTTT. Protein: CASLLRGRSSDTQYF.

The CDR3 sequence is CASSFLRVDEQFF. The CDR3, as DNA: TGTGCCAGCAGTTTCCTCAGGGTGGATGAGCAGTTCTTC. This rearrangement joins TRBV2 to TRBJ2-1; a possible D gene is TRBD1 (5 bases). Trimming cost V 5 bases and J 8 bases, with 13 bases left between them. Germline V gene data show CDR1 as SNHLY and CDR2 as FYNNEI. The CDR3 runs 13 residues.

The CDR3 DNA sequence: TGTGCCAGTAGTAGTCAGGGGGATCAGCCCCAGCATTTT. Translated: CASSSQGDQPQHF. The genes are TRBV19 and TRBJ1-5; TRBD1 matches at 7 bases. Germline CDR1 LNHDA, CDR2 SQIVND (reference sequence). This CDR3 has 13 amino acids. V shed 4 bases and J 5 bases; nucleotides not matched to a gene: 2.

V gene TRBV14 combines with J gene TRBJ2-3; 8 bases match TRBD1. The junction had 5 bases not matched to a gene; V was cut back by 4 bases and J by 2 bases. Germline-derived CDR1 and CDR2 are SGHDN and FVKESK. The CDR3 spans 15 residues. The CDR3 is CASSRPGGVTDTQYF. The CDR3 DNA follows: TGTGCCAGCAGCCGCCCAGGGGGCGTCACAGATACGCAGTATTTT.

The gene calls are TRBV27 and TRBJ2-2; 9 positions agree with TRBD1. The CDR3 consists of 17 residues. The germline CDR1 and CDR2 sequences are MNHEY and SMNVEV (reference sequence). After removal of 6 bases from V and 1 base from J, the junction contained 9 bases not matched to a gene. This chain's CDR3 is CASSPGQGLGNTGELFF. In DNA form, the CDR3 reads TGTGCCAGCAGCCCGGGACAGGGTTTAGGGAACACCGGGGAGCTGTTTTTT.

The genes are TRBV30 and TRBJ2-7; 7 bases align to TRBD1. The CDR3 spans 14 residues. Germline loops: CDR1 GTSNPN, CDR2 SVGIG (reference sequence). V lost 4 bases and J lost 3; bases outside the gene matches: 9. The CDR3 bases are TGTGCCTGGAATCCCACCGGGACAGACTACGAGCAGTACTTC. Amino acid sequence: CAWNPTGTDYEQYF.

As for this clone: Lacking the conserved final phenylalanine or tryptophan, this CDR3 likely reflects a read error. The chain recombines TRBV4-1 with TRBJ2-7; 9 nucleotides match TRBD1. CDR1 is MGHRA, CDR2 YSYEKL, per germline. The CDR3 is made up of 15 amino acids. The V segment lost 2 bases and the J segment 2 bases; nucleotides outside the gene matches: 4. CDR3 DNA sequence: TGCGCCAGCAGCCAACCGGGACAGGGAACCTACGAGCAGTACCTC. This translates into CASSQPGQGTYEQYL.

This clone has more than one count but fewer than ten. V and J are TRBV5-1 and TRBJ1-2, with 10 bases aligning to TRBD1. Unmatched junction bases numbered 7, after V lost 3 bases and J lost 5 bases. There are 15 residues in the CDR3. Germline V gene data show CDR1 as SGHRS and CDR2 as YFSETQ. For the CDR3, the DNA is TGCGCCAGCAGCTCTGACAGGGGGCGTTCGTATGGCTACACCTTC. This translates into CASSSDRGRSYGYTF.

About this clone itself: One junction end does not reproduce the germline sequence, and a read error may be involved. The sample has other DNA sequences that encode this CDR3 too. CDR3 residues: CASSLWGQGANEKLFF. CDR3 nucleotide sequence: TGTGCCAGCAGCCTGTGGGGACAGGGGGCTAACGAAAAACTGTTTTTT. This rearrangement joins TRBV14 to TRBJ1-4; 12 bases are a match to TRBD1. The CDR3 has 16 amino acids. Germline CDR1 reads SGHDN; CDR2 reads FVKESK.

This clone was counted a single time. The chain has TRBV7-2 and TRBJ2-5; 9 bases are a match to TRBD1. The J call is in doubt because the DNA end fits TRBJ2-7 better. The germline V gene has CDR1 SGHTA and CDR2 FQGNSA. The CDR3 length is 15 residues. The CDR3 nucleotides are TGTGCCAGCAGCCCTCAAGCCGGGACAGGGTACGAGCAGTACTTC. This codes for CASSPQAGTGYEQYF.

J is TRBJ2-1 and V is TRBV27, with 7 bases identical to TRBD1. The CDR3 is 16 amino acids. V dropped 4 bases and J dropped 0; count of bases not matched to a gene: 6. Germline lookup yields CDR1 MNHEY and CDR2 SMNVEV (reference sequence). CDR3 bases: TGTGCCAGCAGTTCCCGGGGACAGAGCTCCTACAATGAGCAGTTCTTC. As protein: CASSSRGQSSYNEQFF.

This clone showed up just a few times. The chain joins TRBV9 to TRBJ1-2; D uncertain. Germline V gene data show CDR1 as SGDLS and CDR2 as YYNGEE. There are 15 residues in the CDR3. The germline V and J ends were trimmed by 0 bases and 0 bases, with 9 bases remaining between them. CDR3 sequence (DNA): TGTGCCAGCAGCGTAGCCCCAGACACTAACTATGGCTACACCTTC. It codes for CASSVAPDTNYGYTF.

V usage is TRBV30 and J usage is TRBJ2-7; possibly TRBD1 for D (5 bases). Between the trimmed V and J ends, which lost 0 bases and 2 bases, there was a span of 11 bases. Germline V gives CDR1 GTSNPN, CDR2 SVGIG (reference sequence). CDR3 length equals 14 residues. CDR3 protein: CAWSVGAGAYEQYF. The CDR3 DNA is TGTGCCTGGAGTGTAGGGGCCGGAGCCTACGAGCAGTACTTC. Filled out from reference TRBV30 and TRBJ2-7, the complete variable domain reads SQTIHQWPATLVQPVGSPLSLECTVEGTSNPNLYWYRQAAGRGLQLLFYSVGIGQISSEVPQNLSASRPQDRQFILSSKKLLLSDSGFYLCAWSVGAGAYEQYFGPGTRLTVT.

The chain employs TRBV5-1 and TRBJ1-2; 9 nucleotides line up with TRBD1. Germline V gene data show CDR1 as SGHRS and CDR2 as YFSETQ. This CDR3 has 20 residues. The V segment lost 1 base and the J segment 0 bases; nucleotides outside the gene matches: 16. DNA of the CDR3: TGCGCCAGCAGCTTGACGGATCGTAGGGACAGGGCCCGCTCTAACTATGGCTACACCTTC. Its protein is CASSLTDRRDRARSNYGYTF.

The rearrangement links TRBV2 to TRBJ1-3; TRBD1 aligns across 7 bases. V was pared by 2 bases and J by 8 bases, with 9 bases of the junction left unmatched. Germline values: CDR1 SNHLY, CDR2 FYNNEI. This CDR3 region has 15 residues. DNA for the CDR3: TGTGCCAGCAGTGAAAGGTCCAGGACAGGAGACACCATATATTTT. Translated: CASSERSRTGDTIYF.

V is TRBV30 and J is TRBJ1-2, with 7 bases identical to TRBD1. The CDR3 has 14 residues. The germline V gene has CDR1 GTSNPN and CDR2 SVGIG (reference sequence). V dropped 2 bases and J dropped 2; count of bases not matched to a gene: 5. CDR3 in amino acids: CAWSTGTDNYGYTF. The CDR3 DNA is TGTGCCTGGAGTACAGGGACAGACAACTATGGCTACACCTTC.

The chain has TRBV5-1 and TRBJ1-2; D uncertain. With 7 bases removed from V and 14 bases from J, the gap between germline ends came to 21 bases. The CDR3 loop spans 12 amino acids. CDR1 is SGHRS, CDR2 YFSETQ, per germline. The CDR3 bases are TGCGCCAGCGACAACTGGTGGCCCCCAGGTACCTTC. Residues: CASDNWWPPGTF.

Here the CDR3 reads CASSERAGGDQPQHF. The CDR3 region has the DNA TGTGCCAGCAGTGAAAGGGCAGGGGGAGATCAGCCCCAGCATTTT. The V call is TRBV2, the J call TRBJ1-5, with 7 positions matching TRBD1. Trimming at V came to 2 bases and at J to 5 bases, leaving 6 bases not matched to a gene. This CDR3 region has 15 residues. Germline CDR1 reads SNHLY; CDR2 reads FYNNEI.

The J gene is TRBJ1-5, the V gene TRBV30, with 11 bases aligning to TRBD1. Germline V gives CDR1 GTSNPN, CDR2 SVGIG (reference sequence). The CDR3 spans 13 residues. Trimming took 5 bases from V and 6 from J; bases not matched to a gene: 3. CDR3 loop: CAWGQGASQPQHF. The CDR3 DNA follows: TGTGCCTGGGGACAGGGGGCCTCTCAGCCCCAGCATTTT.

This clone showed up just once. This rearrangement joins TRBV7-8 to TRBJ1-3; weak D call: TRBD1 (5 bases). V was trimmed by 0 bases and J by 4 bases, leaving 13 bases between them. The CDR3 extends over 16 amino acids. Germline V lookup: CDR1 SGHVS, CDR2 FQNEAQ. CDR3: CASSLAWQGKGNTIYF. Here the CDR3 DNA reads TGTGCCAGCAGCTTAGCTTGGCAGGGAAAAGGAAACACCATATATTTT.

The V and J genes are TRBV18 and TRBJ1-5; 9 bases match TRBD1. The CDR3 runs 16 residues. V gave up 2 bases and J gave up 1 base; unmatched junction bases: 3. Germline V gene lookup returns CDR1 KGHSH and CDR2 LQKENI. The CDR3 DNA reads as TGTGCCAGCTCACCAGGGACAGGGCCGAGCAATCAGCCCCAGCATTTT. Its protein product is CASSPGTGPSNQPQHF. The full variable domain, with the rest looked up from reference TRBV18 and TRBJ1-5, is NAGVMQNPRHLVRRRGQEARLRCSPMKGHSHVYWYRQLPEEGLKFMVYLQKENIIDESGMPKERFSAEFPKEGPSILRIQQVVRGDSAAYFCASSPGTGPSNQPQHFGDGTRLSIL.

The V call is TRBV5-6, the J call TRBJ2-3; 12 bases line up with TRBD2. Germline V lookup: CDR1 SGHDT, CDR2 YYEEEE. V lost 4 bases to trimming and J lost 8 bases; unmatched junction nucleotides: 8. The CDR3 is 15 amino acids. The CDR3 DNA sequence: TGTGCCAGCAGCCCTAGCGGGGGGGCCGTAGGTACGCAGTATTTT. Residues: CASSPSGGAVGTQYF.

The chain is built from TRBV27 and TRBJ2-1, with 8 bases aligning to TRBD2. The CDR3 extends over 16 amino acids. Germline V gene sequence: CDR1 MNHEY, CDR2 SMNVEV (reference sequence). Unmatched junction bases numbered 10, after V lost 5 bases and J lost 4 bases. This chain's CDR3 is CASSLLAGSLYNEQFF. The CDR3 DNA reads as TGTGCCAGCAGTCTATTAGCGGGGAGCTTATACAATGAGCAGTTCTTC.

The rearrangement links TRBV6-4 to TRBJ2-2, with D possibly matching TRBD1 (6 bases). Between the trimmed V and J ends, which lost 6 bases and 1 base, there was a span of 9 bases. Looked up from germline, CDR1 is MRHNA and CDR2 is SNTAGT. This CDR3 is built from 14 residues. The CDR3 DNA is TGTGCCAGCAGCCAGACAGGGAACACCGGGGAGCTGTTTTTT. The encoded protein is CASSQTGNTGELFF.

This chain uses TRBV9 with TRBJ2-3, with 9 positions matching TRBD2. Germline V gene sequence: CDR1 SGDLS, CDR2 YYNGEE. The CDR3 is 18 residues long. The V segment lost 3 bases and the J segment 0 bases; nucleotides outside the gene matches: 11. The chain's CDR3 is CASSGGGASGESTDTQYF. CDR3 nucleotides: TGTGCCAGCAGCGGCGGGGGGGCTAGCGGGGAGAGCACAGATACGCAGTATTTT.

The V call is TRBV20-1, the J call TRBJ1-5; D is possibly TRBD1 (5 bases). The V end lost 5 bases, the J end lost 7 bases, and 9 bases lay between the germline ends. Germline assignment: CDR1 DFQATT and CDR2 SNEGSKA (reference sequence). This CDR3 contains 11 residues. The CDR3 sequence: CSAGGGQPQHF. Written as DNA, the CDR3 is TGCAGTGCTGGGGGAGGGCAGCCCCAGCATTTT.

The gene calls are TRBV4-1 and TRBJ2-7; TRBD1 aligns across 8 bases. The V segment lost 2 bases and the J segment 0 bases; nucleotides outside the gene matches: 12. The CDR3 is 18 amino acids. Germline V lookup: CDR1 MGHRA, CDR2 YSYEKL. CDR3 coding DNA: TGCGCCAGCAGCCAATTGAGGCCGACAGGGGTGAGCTCCTACGAGCAGTACTTC. It codes for CASSQLRPTGVSSYEQYF.

The CDR3 region is CASSWTGENTEAFF. The CDR3 nucleotides are TGTGCCAGCTCATGGACAGGGGAGAACACTGAAGCTTTCTTT. This chain links TRBV18 with TRBJ1-1; TRBD1 aligns across 9 bases. Germline loops: CDR1 KGHSH, CDR2 LQKENI. The CDR3 has 14 amino acids. Germline trimming cut 5 bases from V and 1 base from J; bases unmatched to any gene: 2. The complete variable domain, with remaining parts taken from reference TRBV18 and TRBJ1-1, reads NAGVMQNPRHLVRRRGQEARLRCSPMKGHSHVYWYRQLPEEGLKFMVYLQKENIIDESGMPKERFSAEFPKEGPSILRIQQVVRGDSAAYFCASSWTGENTEAFFGQGTRLTVV.